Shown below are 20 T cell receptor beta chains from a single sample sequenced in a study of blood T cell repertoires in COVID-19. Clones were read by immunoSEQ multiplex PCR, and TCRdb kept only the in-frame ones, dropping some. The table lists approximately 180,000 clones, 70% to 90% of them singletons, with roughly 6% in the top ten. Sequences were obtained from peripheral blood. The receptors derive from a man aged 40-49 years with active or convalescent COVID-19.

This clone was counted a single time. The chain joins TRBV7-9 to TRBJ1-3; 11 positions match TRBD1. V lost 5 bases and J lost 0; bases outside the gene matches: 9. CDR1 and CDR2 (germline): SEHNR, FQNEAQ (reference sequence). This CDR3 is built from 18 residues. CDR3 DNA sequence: TGTGCCAGCAGCGTAAGGACAGGGGGCGTCGGCTCTGGAAACACCATATATTTT. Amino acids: CASSVRTGGVGSGNTIYF. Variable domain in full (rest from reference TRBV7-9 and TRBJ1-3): DTGVSQNPRHKITKRGQNVTFRCDPISEHNRLYWYRQTLGQGPEFLTYFQNEAQLEKSRLLSDRFSAERPKGSFSTLEIQRTEQGDSAMYLCASSVRTGGVGSGNTIYFGEGSWLTVV.

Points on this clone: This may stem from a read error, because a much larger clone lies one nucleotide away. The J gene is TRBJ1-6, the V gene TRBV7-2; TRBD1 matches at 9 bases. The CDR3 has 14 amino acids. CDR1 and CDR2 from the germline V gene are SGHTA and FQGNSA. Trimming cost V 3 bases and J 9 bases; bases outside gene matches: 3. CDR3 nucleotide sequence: TGTGCCAGCAGCTTCGGGACAGGGAGTTCACCCCTCCACTTT. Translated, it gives CASSFGTGSSPLHF.

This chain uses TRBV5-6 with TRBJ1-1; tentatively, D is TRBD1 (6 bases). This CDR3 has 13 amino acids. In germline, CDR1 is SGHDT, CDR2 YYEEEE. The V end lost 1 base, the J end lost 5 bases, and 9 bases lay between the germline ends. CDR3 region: CASSLLRGTEAFF. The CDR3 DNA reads TGTGCCAGCAGCTTGCTCAGGGGTACTGAAGCTTTCTTT.

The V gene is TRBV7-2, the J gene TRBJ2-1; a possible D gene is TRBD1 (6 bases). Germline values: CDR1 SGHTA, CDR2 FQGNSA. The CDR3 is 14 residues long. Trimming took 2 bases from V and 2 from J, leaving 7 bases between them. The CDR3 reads CASSLRDTYNEQFF. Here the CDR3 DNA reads TGTGCCAGCAGCTTAAGGGACACCTACAATGAGCAGTTCTTC.

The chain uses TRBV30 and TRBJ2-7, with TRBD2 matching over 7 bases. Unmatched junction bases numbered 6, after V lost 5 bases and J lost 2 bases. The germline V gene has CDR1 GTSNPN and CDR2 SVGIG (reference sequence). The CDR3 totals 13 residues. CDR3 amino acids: CAWDRGETYEQYF. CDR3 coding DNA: TGTGCCTGGGATCGGGGGGAGACCTACGAGCAGTACTTC.

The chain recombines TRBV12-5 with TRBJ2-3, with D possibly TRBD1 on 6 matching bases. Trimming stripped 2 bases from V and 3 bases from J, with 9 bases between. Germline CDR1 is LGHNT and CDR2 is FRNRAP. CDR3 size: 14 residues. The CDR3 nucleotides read TGTGCTAGTGGTTTGAGTGGGACAACAGATACGCAGTATTTT. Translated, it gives CASGLSGTTDTQYF.

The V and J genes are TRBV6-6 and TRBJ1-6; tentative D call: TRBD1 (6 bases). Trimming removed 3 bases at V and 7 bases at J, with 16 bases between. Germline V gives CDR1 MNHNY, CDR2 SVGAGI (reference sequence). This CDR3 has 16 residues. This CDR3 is CASSYGGASLNSPLHF. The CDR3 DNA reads TGTGCCAGCAGTTATGGGGGGGCATCACTAAATTCACCCCTCCACTTT.

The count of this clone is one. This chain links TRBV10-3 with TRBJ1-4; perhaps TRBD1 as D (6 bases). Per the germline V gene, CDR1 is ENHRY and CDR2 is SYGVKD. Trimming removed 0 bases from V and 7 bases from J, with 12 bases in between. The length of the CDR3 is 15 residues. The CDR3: CAISESGQISEKLFF. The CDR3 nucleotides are TGTGCCATCAGTGAGTCGGGACAAATCTCTGAAAAACTGTTTTTT.

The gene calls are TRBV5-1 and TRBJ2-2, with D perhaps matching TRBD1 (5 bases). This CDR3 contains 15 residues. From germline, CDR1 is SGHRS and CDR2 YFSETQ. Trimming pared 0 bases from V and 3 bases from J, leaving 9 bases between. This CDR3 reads CASSLGGLDTGELFF. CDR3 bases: TGCGCCAGCAGCTTGGGGGGCCTCGACACCGGGGAGCTGTTTTTT. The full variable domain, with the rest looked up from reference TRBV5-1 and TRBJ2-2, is KAGVTQTPRYLIKTRGQQVTLSCSPISGHRSVSWYQQTPGQGLQFLFEYFSETQRNKGNFPGRFSGRQFSNSRSEMNVSTLELGDSALYLCASSLGGLDTGELFFGEGSRLTVL.

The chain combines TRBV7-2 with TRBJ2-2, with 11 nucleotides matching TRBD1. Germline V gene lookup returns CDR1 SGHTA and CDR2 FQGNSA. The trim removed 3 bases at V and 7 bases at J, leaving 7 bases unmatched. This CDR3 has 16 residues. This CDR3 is CASSLGSGTGGGELFF. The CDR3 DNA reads TGTGCCAGCAGCTTGGGGAGCGGGACAGGGGGCGGGGAGCTGTTTTTT.

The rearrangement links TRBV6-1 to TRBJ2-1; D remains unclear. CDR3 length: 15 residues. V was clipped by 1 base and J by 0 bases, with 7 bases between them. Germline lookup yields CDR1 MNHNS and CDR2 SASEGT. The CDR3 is CASSEGRSSYNEQFF. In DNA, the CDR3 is TGTGCCAGCAGTGAAGGCAGATCCTCCTACAATGAGCAGTTCTTC.

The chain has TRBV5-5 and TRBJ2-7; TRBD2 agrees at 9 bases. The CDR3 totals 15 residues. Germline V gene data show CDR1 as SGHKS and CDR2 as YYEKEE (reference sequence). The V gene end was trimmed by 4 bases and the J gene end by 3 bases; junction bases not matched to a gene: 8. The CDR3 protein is CASSRSASGDYEQYF. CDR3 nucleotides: TGTGCCAGCAGCCGGAGCGCTAGCGGGGACTACGAGCAGTACTTC.

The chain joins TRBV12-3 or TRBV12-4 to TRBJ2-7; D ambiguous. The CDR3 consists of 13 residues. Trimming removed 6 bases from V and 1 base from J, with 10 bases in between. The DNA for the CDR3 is TGTGCCAGCAGCCTAGGTAGATCCTACGAGCAGTACTTC. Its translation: CASSLGRSYEQYF.

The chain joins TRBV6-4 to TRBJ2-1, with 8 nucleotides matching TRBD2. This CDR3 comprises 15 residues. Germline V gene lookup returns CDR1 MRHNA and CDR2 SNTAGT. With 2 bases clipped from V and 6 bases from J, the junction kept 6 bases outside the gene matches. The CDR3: CASSDESGGFNEQFF. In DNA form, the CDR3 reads TGTGCCAGCAGTGACGAGTCGGGAGGGTTCAATGAGCAGTTCTTC.

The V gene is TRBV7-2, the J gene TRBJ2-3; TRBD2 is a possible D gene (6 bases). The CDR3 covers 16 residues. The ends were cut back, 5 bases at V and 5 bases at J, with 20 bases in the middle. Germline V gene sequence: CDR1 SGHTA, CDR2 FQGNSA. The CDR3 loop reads CASSLSWAGRGDTQYF. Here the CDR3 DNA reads TGTGCCAGCAGCCTATCGTGGGCGGGACGTGGAGATACGCAGTATTTT. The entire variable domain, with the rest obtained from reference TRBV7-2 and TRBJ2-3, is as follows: GAGVSQSPSNKVTEKGKDVELRCDPISGHTALYWYRQSLGQGLEFLIYFQGNSAPDKSGLPSDRFSAERTGGSVSTLTIQRTQQEDSAVYLCASSLSWAGRGDTQYFGPGTRLTVL.

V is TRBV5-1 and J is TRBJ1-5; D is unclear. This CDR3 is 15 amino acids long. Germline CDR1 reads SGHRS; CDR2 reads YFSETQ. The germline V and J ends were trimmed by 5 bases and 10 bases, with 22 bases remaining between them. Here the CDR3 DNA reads TGCGCCAGCAGTCTGGAGGGTCCGGGAGTCTTCCCCCAGCATTTT. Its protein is CASSLEGPGVFPQHF.

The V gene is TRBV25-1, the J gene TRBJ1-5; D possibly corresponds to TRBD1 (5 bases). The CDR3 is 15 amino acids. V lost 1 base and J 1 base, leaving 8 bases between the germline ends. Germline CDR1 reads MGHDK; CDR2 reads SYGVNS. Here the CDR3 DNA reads TGTGCCAGCAGTGAATCATCAGGGAGCAATCAGCCCCAGCATTTT. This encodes CASSESSGSNQPQHF.

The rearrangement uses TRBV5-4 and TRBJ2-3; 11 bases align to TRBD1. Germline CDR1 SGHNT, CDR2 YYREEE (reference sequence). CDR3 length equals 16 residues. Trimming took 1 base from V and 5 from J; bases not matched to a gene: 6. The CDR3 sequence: CASSLTGTGGQDTQYF. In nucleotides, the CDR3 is TGTGCCAGCAGCTTGACCGGGACAGGGGGACAAGATACGCAGTATTTT.

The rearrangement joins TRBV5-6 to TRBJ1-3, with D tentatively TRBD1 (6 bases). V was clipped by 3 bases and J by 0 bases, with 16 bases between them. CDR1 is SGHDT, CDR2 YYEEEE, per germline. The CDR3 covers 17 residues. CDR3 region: CASSSNEDRASGNTIYF. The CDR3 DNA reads TGTGCCAGCAGCTCGAATGAGGACAGAGCCTCTGGAAACACCATATATTTT.

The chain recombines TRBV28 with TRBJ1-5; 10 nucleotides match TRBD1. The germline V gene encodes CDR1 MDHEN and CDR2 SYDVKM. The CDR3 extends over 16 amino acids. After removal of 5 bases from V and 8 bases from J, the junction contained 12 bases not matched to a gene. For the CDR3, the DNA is TGTGCCAGCAGTCTTCTAAGACAGGGGGCCGGTGAGCCCCAGCATTTT. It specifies CASSLLRQGAGEPQHF.